The 26 T cell receptor beta chains given below trace back to one sample, sequenced in a study of shared clonotypes between healthy human individuals. The repertoire was sequenced with immunoSEQ multiplex PCR; TCRdb's copy has only in-frame clones and lacks some. The sample lists 2 million to 2.5 million clones, approximately 94% occurring once. Sequences were obtained from naive CD4+ T cells from PBMCs. Sample subset: CD45RA+ positively selected. All receptors derive from a man aged 18 to 29 in good health. Some clones in this sample may be carry-over from other donors' samples.

V and J are TRBV7-2 and TRBJ2-3; D may correspond to TRBD1 or TRBD2 (5 bases each). Deletions cut 5 bases from V and 2 bases from J, with 17 bases between. CDR3 length: 16 residues. CDR1 is SGHTA and CDR2 is FQGNSA in the germline V gene. The CDR3 loop is CASSQMGTYSTDTQYF. In nucleotides, the CDR3 is TGTGCCAGCAGCCAAATGGGGACCTATTCCACAGATACGCAGTATTTT.

This clone was detected only once. This sequence joins TRBV19 and TRBJ1-4; TRBD1 is a possible D gene (5 bases). Trimming stripped 5 bases from V and 8 bases from J, with 18 bases between. This CDR3 contains 15 residues. CDR1 is LNHDA, CDR2 SQIVND, per germline (reference sequence). This chain's CDR3 is CASSPPQGFSEKLFF. The CDR3 region has the DNA TGTGCCAGTAGTCCCCCTCAGGGTTTCTCGGAAAAACTGTTTTTT.

This chain uses TRBV6-5 with TRBJ2-7, with TRBD2 identical over 8 bases. V shed 0 bases and J 3 bases; nucleotides not matched to a gene: 7. The germline V gene encodes CDR1 MNHEY and CDR2 SVGAGI. The CDR3 runs to 16 residues. The CDR3 DNA reads as TGTGCCAGCAGTTACTCCTCGGGGGGGCCAGTCTACGAGCAGTACTTC. This translates into CASSYSSGGPVYEQYF.

The chain links TRBV7-2 to TRBJ1-1, with 9 bases fitting TRBD1. After removal of 1 base from V and 10 bases from J, the junction contained 13 bases not matched to a gene. Germline V CDR1 and CDR2: SGHTA, FQGNSA. The CDR3 totals 16 residues. The CDR3 reads CASSLVLVAQGAGAFF. CDR3 sequence (DNA): TGTGCCAGCAGCTTAGTTCTAGTCGCACAGGGGGCTGGAGCTTTCTTT.

The rearrangement joins TRBV10-3 to TRBJ1-2; 9 bases match TRBD1. Germline values: CDR1 ENHRY, CDR2 SYGVKD. With 0 bases clipped from V and 6 bases from J, the junction kept 11 bases outside the gene matches. This CDR3 has 17 residues. The CDR3 DNA is TGTGCCATCAGTGAGTCGACAGGGGGGCTCGGCCGGGATGGCTACACCTTC. The encoded protein is CAISESTGGLGRDGYTF.

The CDR3 bases are TGCGCCAGCAGCCAAGACCCAGGGGGTTCGAACACTGAAGCTTTCTTT. This encodes CASSQDPGGSNTEAFF. The genes are TRBV5-1 and TRBJ1-1; 7 bases match TRBD1. Germline CDR1 reads SGHRS; CDR2 reads YFSETQ. Trimming took 4 bases from V and 1 from J; bases not matched to a gene: 10. The CDR3 covers 16 residues.

This clone is a singleton in its sample. J is TRBJ2-7 and V is TRBV5-1; D may be TRBD2 (5 bases). Per the germline V gene, CDR1 is SGHRS and CDR2 is YFSETQ. V lost 0 bases, J lost 1 base, and 17 bases lay in between. The CDR3 loop spans 17 amino acids. CDR3 region: CASSLGVGRTGSYEQYF. The DNA for the CDR3 is TGCGCCAGCAGCTTGGGGGTGGGCCGGACGGGATCCTACGAGCAGTACTTC.

The rearrangement uses TRBV4-1 and TRBJ2-3; D unclear. The CDR3 spans 17 residues. Germline CDR1 reads MGHRA; CDR2 reads YSYEKL. Trimming removed 1 base from V and 0 bases from J, with 14 bases in between. The CDR3 spells CASSQGTWSVSTDTQYF. The CDR3 bases are TGCGCCAGCAGCCAAGGGACCTGGAGCGTTAGCACAGATACGCAGTATTTT.

As concerns this clone: Within the sample, other DNA sequences also encode this same CDR3. The chain uses TRBV7-2 and TRBJ1-3; tentatively, D is TRBD1 (5 bases). V was clipped by 8 bases and J by 2 bases, with 13 bases between them. Germline CDR1 SGHTA, CDR2 FQGNSA. The CDR3 spans 14 residues. The CDR3 nucleotides are TGTGCCAGCTCCCTGGGGGTTACTGGAAACACCATATATTTT. Protein: CASSLGVTGNTIYF.

The chain carries TRBV11-3 and TRBJ2-7, with D possibly being TRBD2 (5 bases). Germline loops: CDR1 SGHNT, CDR2 YENEEA. Trimming shortened V by 5 bases and J by 6 bases, and 8 bases separated the two germline ends. The length of the CDR3 is 11 residues. The CDR3 sequence: CASSHRGEQYF. The CDR3 DNA reads as TGTGCCAGCAGCCACCGGGGCGAGCAGTACTTC.

V and J are TRBV19 and TRBJ2-1, with unresolved D. V dropped 0 bases and J dropped 9 bases, with 9 bases sitting between them. This CDR3 region has 13 residues. Germline V gene lookup returns CDR1 LNHDA and CDR2 SQIVND (reference sequence). CDR3 region: CASSIDPIREQFF. CDR3 DNA: TGTGCCAGTAGTATAGATCCAATCCGTGAGCAGTTCTTC.

As regards this clone: At the DNA level, this CDR3 is encoded by other sequences in the same sample as well. J is TRBJ1-2 and V is TRBV28; tentative D call: TRBD1 (6 bases). V was cut by 6 bases and J by 0 bases, with 11 bases left in between. The CDR3 totals 14 residues. Germline lookup yields CDR1 MDHEN and CDR2 SYDVKM. In DNA, the CDR3 is TGTGCCAGCAGGCCCGGACAGCCTAACTATGGCTACACCTTC. It is translated as CASRPGQPNYGYTF.

A note on this clone: The identical CDR3 is also encoded by other nucleotide sequences in the sample. The V and J genes are TRBV7-3 and TRBJ2-1; D may be TRBD2 (5 bases). Germline V lookup: CDR1 SGHTA, CDR2 FQGTGA. V lost 6 bases and J lost 0, with 12 bases in between. The CDR3 consists of 15 residues. The CDR3 nucleotides read TGTGCCAGCAGTCCTGGGCTAGCCTCCTACAATGAGCAGTTCTTC. It is translated as CASSPGLASYNEQFF.

J is TRBJ2-7 and V is TRBV5-1; TRBD1 might be the D (7 bases). Between the trimmed V and J ends, which lost 1 base and 4 bases, there was a span of 15 bases. The germline gives CDR1 SGHRS, CDR2 YFSETQ. The CDR3 runs 15 residues. CDR3 sequence: CASSLSPRGDYEQYF. CDR3 nucleotides: TGCGCCAGCAGCTTGTCCCCCAGGGGGGATTACGAGCAGTACTTC.

The V and J genes are TRBV7-9 and TRBJ2-7; D is possibly TRBD1 (6 bases). V lost 5 bases, J lost 2 bases, and 16 bases lay in between. This CDR3 has 15 residues. CDR1 and CDR2 from the germline V gene are SEHNR and FQNEAQ (reference sequence). The CDR3 region has the DNA TGTGCCAGCAGCACTGGGACAATTACTACCTACGAGCAGTACTTC. Translating gives CASSTGTITTYEQYF.

This rearrangement joins TRBV5-4 to TRBJ2-1; 9 bases align to TRBD1. The CDR3 spans 14 residues. CDR1 SGHNT and CDR2 YYREEE come from the germline V gene (reference sequence). The V segment lost 2 bases and the J segment 9 bases; nucleotides outside the gene matches: 6. In DNA, the CDR3 is TGTGCCAGCAGCTTACAGGGGGCGTTTAGTGAGCAGTTCTTC. The encoded protein is CASSLQGAFSEQFF.

This chain uses TRBV27 with TRBJ2-3, with D possibly matching TRBD2 (6 bases). CDR1 is MNHEY and CDR2 is SMNVEV in the germline V gene (reference sequence). The CDR3 totals 13 residues. Trimming pared 6 bases from V and 4 bases from J, leaving 11 bases between. The CDR3 reads CASRRDSSDTQYF. Written as DNA, the CDR3 is TGTGCCAGCAGACGGGACTCCTCAGATACGCAGTATTTT.

A single count supports this clone. The V call is TRBV6-6, the J call TRBJ2-5; TRBD1 aligns across 10 bases. This CDR3 spans 13 amino acids. J lost 5 bases, V lost 10 bases, and 7 bases had no gene match. The germline gives CDR1 MNHNY, CDR2 SVGAGI (reference sequence). The CDR3 DNA reads as TGTGCCACTAGACAGGGGGCCAGGGAGACCCAGTACTTC. Encoded protein: CATRQGARETQYF.

This clone was observed a handful of times. The V call is TRBV7-9, the J call TRBJ2-7; 7 positions agree with TRBD2. In germline, CDR1 is SEHNR, CDR2 FQNEAQ (reference sequence). The V gene end was trimmed by 4 bases and the J gene end by 3 bases; junction bases not matched to a gene: 3. This CDR3 has 13 amino acids. The chain's CDR3 is CASSSRGYYEQYF. CDR3 bases: TGTGCCAGCAGCTCGCGGGGGTACTACGAGCAGTACTTC.

The genes are TRBV4-1 and TRBJ1-1; D may be TRBD1 (6 bases). Germline-derived CDR1 and CDR2 are MGHRA and YSYEKL. The CDR3 has 16 amino acids. Deletions cut 3 bases from V and 5 bases from J, with 19 bases between. This chain's CDR3 is CASSQGTQLPWTEAFF. In nucleotides, the CDR3 is TGCGCCAGCAGCCAGGGGACACAACTCCCCTGGACTGAAGCTTTCTTT.

This chain links TRBV18 with TRBJ1-2, with D unresolved. CDR3 length: 13 amino acids. Germline assignment: CDR1 KGHSH and CDR2 LQKENI. The V and J ends lost 8 bases and 4 bases respectively, with 14 bases between them. CDR3: CASETGSGYGYTF. The CDR3 DNA reads TGTGCCAGCGAAACGGGGTCTGGCTATGGCTACACCTTC.

This sequence joins TRBV27 and TRBJ2-4; D not certain. V dropped 1 base and J dropped 6 bases, with 13 bases sitting between them. This CDR3 contains 15 residues. The germline V gene has CDR1 MNHEY and CDR2 SMNVEV (reference sequence). CDR3 in amino acids: CASSLFSAAPNIQYF. The DNA of the CDR3 is TGTGCCAGCAGTTTATTTTCCGCTGCCCCAAACATTCAGTACTTC.

This rearrangement joins TRBV9 to TRBJ1-4, with TRBD1 identical over 8 bases. The CDR3 has 14 amino acids. In germline, CDR1 is SGDLS, CDR2 YYNGEE. J gave up 6 bases and V 4 bases, and 5 bases lay outside the gene matches. The CDR3 is CASSLQGGYEKLFF. The CDR3 DNA follows: TGTGCCAGCAGCTTACAGGGGGGATATGAAAAACTGTTTTTT.

This chain joins TRBV6-1 and TRBJ2-3, with TRBD2 identical over 11 bases. Germline V gene data show CDR1 as MNHNS and CDR2 as SASEGT. The trim removed 0 bases at V and 3 bases at J, leaving 8 bases unmatched. There are 18 residues in the CDR3. The CDR3 DNA sequence: TGTGCCAGCAGTGAAGCGCGGCTAGCGGGAGGAGAGACAGATACGCAGTATTTT. It specifies CASSEARLAGGETDTQYF.

This chain uses TRBV29-1 with TRBJ1-4; no firm D call. The V gene's germline CDR1 is SQVTM and CDR2 ANQGSEA. Trimming cost V 7 bases and J 5 bases, with 8 bases left between them. The CDR3 spans 11 residues. In DNA, the CDR3 is TGCAGCGGGTTGGAGAATGAAAAACTGTTTTTT. Protein product: CSGLENEKLFF.

The rearrangement links TRBV7-2 to TRBJ1-5; D remains unclear. The CDR3 extends over 14 amino acids. Between the trimmed V and J ends, which lost 1 base and 4 bases, there was a span of 8 bases. Germline V CDR1 and CDR2: SGHTA, FQGNSA. CDR3 nucleotide sequence: TGTGCCAGCAGCTTAGATGTGGGGAATCAGCCCCAGCATTTT. Protein product: CASSLDVGNQPQHF.